Detailed here is one TCR beta chain. Its antigen is still unknown. The CDR3 is 14 amino acids. Germline loops: CDR1 MNHNY, CDR2 SVGAGI (reference sequence). V gave up 1 base and J gave up 5 bases, with 12 bases separating them. Patients with chemo-refractory metastatic non-small-cell lung cancer received focal radiation plus CTLA-4 blockade with ipilimumab. The data stem from a study of radiotherapy plus CTLA-4 blockade in lung cancer. Overall study: Objective responses were recorded in more than 15% of patients, with disease control recorded in roughly 31%. Regarding the study as a whole: Tumor-origin TCR clones grew in blood after radiotherapy plus ipilimumab. Among reported predictors of response, early blood T cell clone dynamics with interferon-beta performed best.

Method: immunoSEQ multiplex PCR; TCRdb's copy keeps in-frame clones and lacks some. The sample includes about 43,000 clones, approximately 67% of them seen just once. This receptor was identified in a human donor with non-small cell lung cancer who had a partial response to radiotherapy plus ipilimumab. The material was peripheral blood, obtained from a patient treated with radiotherapy plus ipilimumab. The rearrangement uses TRBV6-6 and TRBJ2-7; maybe TRBD1 (7 bases). In nucleotides, the CDR3 is TGTGCCAGCAGTTACTTCCAGGGGGGCGACGAGCAGTACTTC. The encoded protein is CASSYFQGGDEQYF.